These 29 T cell receptor beta chains share one sample of origin, sequenced in a study of T-cell reconstitution after alpha-beta-depleted transplantation in children. A TCRbeta library incorporating unique molecular identifiers was prepared. TCRdb reanalysed the PCR reads using MiXCR and keeps one entry per CDR3 protein. The data show about 420,000 distinct CDR3 sequences, around 15% seen once. The sample was PBMCs, mostly from graft donor cells, taken 360 days after TCRalphabeta/CD19-depleted stem cell transplant. The source of these receptors is a boy less than two years old who had a stem cell transplant for Wiskott-Aldrich syndrome, so the T cells may come from the graft donor.

This clonotype has more than one count but fewer than ten. The CDR3 here is CASSQVPGDPFDTGELFF. The DNA of the CDR3 is TGTGCCAGCAGCCAAGTCCCGGGGGATCCCTTTGACACCGGGGAGCTGTTTTTT. V is TRBV4-2 and J is TRBJ2-2; D is possibly TRBD2 (6 bases). Germline lookup yields CDR1 LGHNA and CDR2 YNFKEQ. This CDR3 has 18 amino acids. V lost 1 base, J lost 3 bases, and 18 bases lay in between.

The chain employs TRBV5-1 and TRBJ2-1; TRBD1 matches 7 bases. Trimming took 0 bases from V and 4 from J; bases not matched to a gene: 10. Per germline, CDR1 SGHRS and CDR2 YFSETQ. The CDR3 has 17 residues. DNA for the CDR3: TGCGCCAGCAGCTTGGTCGCCGGGACAGTCGTTTACAATGAGCAGTTCTTC. The encoded protein is CASSLVAGTVVYNEQFF.

V usage is TRBV14 and J usage is TRBJ2-1; the match to TRBD2 covers 8 bases. CDR3 length: 15 amino acids. Unmatched junction bases numbered 4, after V lost 1 base and J lost 5 bases. Germline values: CDR1 SGHDN, CDR2 FVKESK. The CDR3 DNA follows: TGTGCCAGCAGCCAAGTAACTAGCGGAAACAATGAGCAGTTCTTC. Translating it yields CASSQVTSGNNEQFF.

V is TRBV25-1 and J is TRBJ2-1; 7 bases are shared with TRBD2. Trimming cost V 3 bases and J 7 bases; bases outside gene matches: 9. From germline, CDR1 is MGHDK and CDR2 SYGVNS. The CDR3 consists of 15 residues. CDR3 DNA sequence: TGTGCCAGCAGTGAGGCGATGCGGGAGAGAAATGAGCAGTTCTTC. Amino acid sequence: CASSEAMRERNEQFF.

V usage is TRBV4-1 and J usage is TRBJ2-2; D not certain. V lost 1 base and J lost 5, with 8 bases in between. The CDR3 loop spans 14 amino acids. Per the germline V gene, CDR1 is MGHRA and CDR2 is YSYEKL. The CDR3 nucleotides read TGCGCCAGCAGCCAAGTTGACCCTACCGGGGAGCTGTTTTTT. It specifies CASSQVDPTGELFF.

This clonotype was detected a few times. The gene calls are TRBV5-1 and TRBJ2-2, with TRBD1 identical over 8 bases. V shed 0 bases, J shed 6 bases, and the junction held 7 bases outside the gene matches. The germline CDR1 and CDR2 sequences are SGHRS and YFSETQ. The CDR3 is 16 residues long. DNA of the CDR3: TGCGCCAGCAGCTTGGTGTTAGGGACAGGATCCGGGGAGCTGTTTTTT. Encoded protein: CASSLVLGTGSGELFF.

The chain recombines TRBV6-2 or TRBV6-3 with TRBJ2-7; the match to TRBD1 covers 9 bases. Germline CDR1 MNHEY, CDR2 SVGEGT. The V gene end was trimmed by 1 base and the J gene end by 1 base; junction bases not matched to a gene: 8. The CDR3 runs to 17 residues. The CDR3 sequence: CASSYFVPGQGSYEQYF. The CDR3 bases are TGTGCCAGCAGTTACTTCGTCCCGGGACAGGGATCCTACGAGCAGTACTTC.

This chain joins TRBV28 and TRBJ2-7; tentative D call: TRBD2 (5 bases). V gave up 6 bases and J gave up 3 bases, with 15 bases separating them. The CDR3 has 14 residues. Germline assignment: CDR1 MDHEN and CDR2 SYDVKM. In nucleotides, the CDR3 is TGTGCCAGCAGCCGGGATCTGGCCAACTACGAGCAGTACTTC. Amino acids: CASSRDLANYEQYF.

The table lists this clonotype with many counts. Here the CDR3 DNA reads TGTGCCAGCAGTTGGACAAGGTTTAATTCACCCCTCCACTTT. Translation: CASSWTRFNSPLHF. The chain is built from TRBV12-3 or TRBV12-4 and TRBJ1-6, with D perhaps TRBD1 (5 bases). The V end was cut by 4 bases, the J end by 6 bases, with 10 bases between. CDR3 length equals 14 residues.

The rearrangement uses TRBV7-9 and TRBJ2-1; the D gene is possibly TRBD2 (6 bases). The CDR3 totals 14 residues. V lost 4 bases, J lost 7 bases, and 14 bases lay in between. Germline V gene lookup returns CDR1 SEHNR and CDR2 FQNEAQ (reference sequence). The CDR3: CASSSWGVRNEQFF. As DNA, the CDR3 is TGTGCCAGCAGCTCCTGGGGGGTACGGAATGAGCAGTTCTTC.

The gene calls are TRBV28 and TRBJ2-2; weak D call: TRBD1 (7 bases). Germline V CDR1 and CDR2: MDHEN, SYDVKM. V lost 2 bases, J lost 1 base, and 14 bases lay in between. This CDR3 spans 17 amino acids. The CDR3, as DNA: TGTGCCAGCAGTTTAGTCCGACAGGGAGGGAACACCGGGGAGCTGTTTTTT. Protein product: CASSLVRQGGNTGELFF.

This clonotype has at least ten counts. The chain recombines TRBV10-3 with TRBJ2-3, with D tentatively TRBD1 (6 bases). The CDR3 covers 13 residues. V lost 4 bases to trimming and J lost 5 bases, with 10 bases between them. Germline values: CDR1 ENHRY, CDR2 SYGVKD. CDR3 DNA: TGTGCCATCAGTGCCACAGGGAGAGATACGCAGTATTTT. Its translation is CAISATGRDTQYF.

This clonotype came up a few times. V is TRBV4-1 and J is TRBJ2-4; 11 bases map to TRBD1. The V segment lost 0 bases and the J segment 8 bases; nucleotides outside the gene matches: 9. The length of the CDR3 is 17 residues. Per the germline V gene, CDR1 is MGHRA and CDR2 is YSYEKL. The CDR3 nucleotides read TGCGCCAGCAGCCAAGATCTCCTAGGGACAGGGGGACACATTCAGTACTTC. As protein: CASSQDLLGTGGHIQYF.

A few counts support this clonotype. The genes are TRBV5-1 and TRBJ2-7; D is perhaps TRBD1 (5 bases). Germline lookup yields CDR1 SGHRS and CDR2 YFSETQ. Between the trimmed V and J ends, which lost 4 bases and 2 bases, there was a span of 16 bases. The CDR3 has 15 amino acids. CDR3 amino acids: CASSRNAGFPYEQYF. CDR3 DNA: TGCGCCAGCAGCCGAAATGCAGGGTTTCCCTACGAGCAGTACTTC.

This clonotype was found many times. The chain is built from TRBV5-1 and TRBJ2-1; unclear D gene. The CDR3 has 13 residues. Germline-derived CDR1 and CDR2 are SGHRS and YFSETQ. V gave up 4 bases and J gave up 4 bases, with 9 bases separating them. DNA of the CDR3: TGCGCCAGCAGCCCTAGGACGTACAATGAGCAGTTCTTC. It yields the protein CASSPRTYNEQFF.

This clonotype was detected only a few times. The chain combines TRBV24-1 with TRBJ2-3; tentatively, D is TRBD1 or TRBD2 (6 bases each). V dropped 9 bases and J dropped 2 bases, with 11 bases sitting between them. Per germline, CDR1 KGHDR and CDR2 SFDVKD. The CDR3 is 13 residues long. The CDR3, as DNA: TGTGCCACCGGGGGCGGGACCACAGATACGCAGTATTTT. Translated: CATGGGTTDTQYF.

V gene TRBV12-3 or TRBV12-4 combines with J gene TRBJ2-7; D is uncertain. The CDR3 is made up of 13 amino acids. V lost 8 bases, J lost 2 bases, and 13 bases lay in between. The DNA of the CDR3 is TGTGCCAGCTCCCCCCGGGCCCCCTACGAGCAGTACTTC. Amino acids: CASSPRAPYEQYF.

There are a few counts of this clonotype. The chain recombines TRBV5-6 with TRBJ2-1; 9 bases match TRBD2. Germline CDR1 SGHDT, CDR2 YYEEEE. CDR3 length: 17 amino acids. V lost 0 bases, J lost 3 bases, and 7 bases stayed unmatched. The CDR3 spells CASSLVGGGAIYNEQFF. CDR3 DNA sequence: TGTGCCAGCAGCTTGGTTGGCGGGGGGGCCATCTACAATGAGCAGTTCTTC.

The chain uses TRBV2 and TRBJ2-7; D is undetermined. V was trimmed by 3 bases and J by 4 bases, leaving 7 bases between them. CDR1 and CDR2 from the germline V gene are SNHLY and FYNNEI. CDR3 size: 12 residues. This chain's CDR3 is CASSDPDYEQYF. The CDR3 DNA reads as TGTGCCAGCAGTGATCCGGATTACGAGCAGTACTTC.

This clonotype has just a few counts. The rearrangement uses TRBV3-1 and TRBJ2-1; 14 bases agree with TRBD2. The V gene's germline CDR1 is LGHDT and CDR2 YNNKEL (reference sequence). The V gene end was trimmed by 4 bases and the J gene end by 12 bases; junction bases not matched to a gene: 8. The CDR3 runs to 15 residues. For the CDR3, the DNA is TGTGCCAGCAGCCCGTGGACTAGCGGGGGGACGGGGCAGTTCTTC. Encoded protein: CASSPWTSGGTGQFF.

There are many counts of this clonotype. CDR3 loop: CASSLHSQETQYF. Written as DNA, the CDR3 is TGTGCCAGCAGTTTACATTCCCAAGAGACCCAGTACTTC. The genes are TRBV12-3 or TRBV12-4 and TRBJ2-5, with D unresolved. The CDR3 loop spans 13 amino acids. The V end was cut by 2 bases, the J end by 1 base, with 5 bases between.

This clonotype was counted a few times. CDR3 sequence (DNA): TGTGCCACCGAGGGACTAGCGGGCCGAGGGGACAATGAGCAGTTCTTC. This encodes CATEGLAGRGDNEQFF. The rearrangement uses TRBV24-1 and TRBJ2-1, with 12 bases fitting TRBD2. This CDR3 contains 16 residues. Germline trimming cut 9 bases from V and 5 bases from J; bases unmatched to any gene: 10. Germline V gene lookup returns CDR1 KGHDR and CDR2 SFDVKD.

V usage is TRBV7-2 and J usage is TRBJ2-1; D remains unclear. This CDR3 has 15 amino acids. Germline CDR1 reads SGHTA; CDR2 reads FQGNSA. V dropped 0 bases and J dropped 4 bases, with 10 bases sitting between them. The CDR3 nucleotides read TGTGCCAGCAGCTTAGCCTTACCGGCTTACAATGAGCAGTTCTTC. This translates into CASSLALPAYNEQFF.

The chain combines TRBV3-1 with TRBJ2-7, with TRBD1 matching over 8 bases. J was trimmed by 3 bases and V by 1 base; bases with no gene match: 5. Germline CDR1 LGHDT, CDR2 YNNKEL (reference sequence). The CDR3 spans 15 residues. The DNA of the CDR3 is TGTGCCAGCAGCCAAGTAGGGACAGGCCACTACGAGCAGTACTTC. Translation: CASSQVGTGHYEQYF.

This rearrangement joins TRBV5-1 to TRBJ2-5; TRBD2 aligns across 8 bases. CDR1 and CDR2 (germline): SGHRS, YFSETQ. The CDR3 extends over 15 amino acids. V dropped 1 base and J dropped 3; count of bases not matched to a gene: 5. The CDR3 spells CASSLFGTREETQYF. CDR3 sequence (DNA): TGCGCCAGCAGCTTGTTCGGGACTAGGGAAGAGACCCAGTACTTC.

As for this clonotype: A much larger clone lies one base from this, so it may be a read error. The chain employs TRBV28 and TRBJ2-7, with D perhaps being TRBD1 or TRBD2 (5 bases each). The V and J ends lost 9 bases and 5 bases respectively, with 17 bases between them. CDR1 is MDHEN, CDR2 SYDVKM, per germline. CDR3 length equals 13 residues. The CDR3 region is CASDWGSENEQYF. Here the CDR3 DNA reads TGTGCCAGTGACTGGGGGTCGGAAAACGAGCAGTACTTC. The variable domain in full, completed from reference TRBV28 and TRBJ2-7, reads DVKVTQSSRYLVKRTGEKVFLECVQDMDHENMFWYRQDPGLGLRLIYFSYDVKMKEKGDIPEGYSVSREKKERFSLILESASTNQTSMYLCASDWGSENEQYFGPGTRLTVT.

The chain joins TRBV5-1 to TRBJ2-3; TRBD2 matches at 8 bases. Per the germline V gene, CDR1 is SGHRS and CDR2 is YFSETQ. The J segment lost 4 bases and the V segment lost 2 bases, leaving 6 bases of the junction unmatched. CDR3 size: 15 residues. The chain's CDR3 is CASSFSSGDPDTQYF. The CDR3 region has the DNA TGCGCCAGCAGCTTCAGTAGCGGGGACCCAGATACGCAGTATTTT.

This clonotype was seen a handful of times. V usage is TRBV13 and J usage is TRBJ2-1; D is ambiguous. Deletions cut 2 bases from V and 9 bases from J, with 8 bases between. Germline V gene lookup returns CDR1 PRHDT and CDR2 FYEKMQ (reference sequence). This CDR3 has 12 residues. CDR3 region: CASSLSGREQFF. The DNA for the CDR3 is TGTGCCAGCAGCTTATCTGGGCGTGAGCAGTTCTTC.

The chain employs TRBV10-3 and TRBJ2-3; no firm D call. Between the trimmed V and J ends, which lost 4 bases and 7 bases, there was a span of 6 bases. This CDR3 is 11 amino acids long. Germline-derived CDR1 and CDR2 are ENHRY and SYGVKD. The CDR3 loop reads CAISGPNTQYF. The DNA of the CDR3 is TGTGCCATCAGTGGTCCAAATACGCAGTATTTT.